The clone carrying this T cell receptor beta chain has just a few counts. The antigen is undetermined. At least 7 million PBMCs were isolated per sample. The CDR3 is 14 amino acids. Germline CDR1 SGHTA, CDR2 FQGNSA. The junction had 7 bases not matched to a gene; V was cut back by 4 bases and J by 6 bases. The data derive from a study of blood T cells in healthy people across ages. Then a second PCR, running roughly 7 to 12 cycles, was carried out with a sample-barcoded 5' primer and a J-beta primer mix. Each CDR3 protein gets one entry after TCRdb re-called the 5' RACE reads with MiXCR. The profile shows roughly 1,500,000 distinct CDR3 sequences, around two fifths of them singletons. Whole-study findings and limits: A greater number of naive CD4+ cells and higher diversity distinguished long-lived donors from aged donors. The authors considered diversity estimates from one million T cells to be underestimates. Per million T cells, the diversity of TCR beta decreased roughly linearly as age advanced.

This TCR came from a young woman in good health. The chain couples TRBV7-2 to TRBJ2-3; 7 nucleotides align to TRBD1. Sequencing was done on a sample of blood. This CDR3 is CASSSWTGSDTQYF. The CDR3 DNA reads TGTGCCAGCAGCTCGTGGACAGGCTCGGATACGCAGTATTTT.